The TCR beta chain under discussion was sequenced for a study of blood T cell repertoires in COVID-19 (dated by TCRdb to the early 2020s). Turning to the overall study: The collaborator samples originated in the United States, Italy and Spain and spanned the acute and convalescent phases of COVID-19. Where available, HLA class I and class II types were obtained from metadata supplied by the sample provider rather than from assay-based typing. Samples came from the ongoing ImmuneRACE study (first 160 participants) plus 1,254 subjects from 6 global collaborators. A de-identified subject ID, COVID-19 status, age in years and sex were almost always included in the sample metadata. The material from the prospective study consisted of cDNA or gDNA derived from T cells, B-cell-depleted T cells, or PBMCs. A freely available public database, intended as a resource for researchers studying the immune response to SARS-CoV-2, is where the repertoires were released. Subjects who had been exposed to COVID-19, were actively infected with it, or had recovered from it provided the deeply sampled blood TCRbeta repertoires that made up the dataset. Here is what the overall study found, with its caveats: Clinical and demographic metadata were provided uncurated, with the amount varying by source and participant.

TCRbeta CDR3 regions were amplified from genomic DNA using the immunoSEQ Assay, a bias-controlled multiplex PCR. In the original analysis: Within the assay, amplification of reference gene primers was used to estimate how many nucleated cells each sample contained. To quantify the absolute abundance of each unique TCRbeta CDR3 rearrangement, sequence reads were collapsed and filtered. For each sample, productive Simpson clonality was calculated as the square root of Simpson's diversity index across productive rearrangements. TCRdb re-hosts the immuneACCESS table, in-frame sequences only. Its copies lack some clones; in the studies checked, an unresolved V gene accounts for under half of them, and the cause for the rest is not known. Clone size and V and J calls were adopted from that table, with D and trimming inferred from the DNA. The sample has around 140,000 clones on record, more than 80% of them singletons. Less than 4.5% of the sample lies in the top ten.

Participants in the prospective study were aged 18 to 89 years, lived in 20 to 30 United States geographic areas, and enrolled through a virtual design. In the prospective study, participants were assigned to cohorts based on the clinical history participants reported in a screening survey and a study questionnaire. ImmuneRACE Cohort 3 recovered participants were defined by two consecutive negative NP/OP PCR tests, healthcare professional clearance, or symptom resolution. In the prospective study, mobile phlebotomists collected whole blood, serum and a nasopharyngeal or oropharyngeal swab from each participant. Prospective study participants could optionally give additional blood draws and questionnaires over a roughly two-month period. Blood samples from the prospective study were shipped frozen or at room temperature prior to DNA extraction. V is trimmed back by 6 bases and J by 0 bases, and the junction contains 5 bases that no gene match accounts for. From the germline V gene, CDR1 is MRHNA and CDR2 is SNTAGT. The CDR3 goes from the cysteine to the phenylalanine over 16 residues. Only CDR3 DNA remains: 48 bases, in frame from the first base.

As concerns this clone: Its antigen specificity is not known. Base qualities are missing; no much larger clone stands one base away.

The specimen sequenced was PBMCs or T cells enriched from blood (not recorded which). The sequence came from a man aged 50-59 years who had recovered from COVID-19. The chain links TRBV6-4 with TRBJ2-1, with 10 bases matching TRBD1. The DNA sequence is TGTGCCAGCAGCGACCGGACAGGGGGCTCCTACAATGAGCAGTTCTTC. It codes for CASSDRTGGSYNEQFF.